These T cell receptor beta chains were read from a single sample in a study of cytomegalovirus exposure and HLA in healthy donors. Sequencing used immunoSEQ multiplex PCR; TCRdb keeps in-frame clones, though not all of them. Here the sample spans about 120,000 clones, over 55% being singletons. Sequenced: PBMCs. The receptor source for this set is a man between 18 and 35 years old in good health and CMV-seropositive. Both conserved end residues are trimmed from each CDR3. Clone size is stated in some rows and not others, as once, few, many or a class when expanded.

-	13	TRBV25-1	ASSESGLSGHEQY
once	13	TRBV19	ASIPRFDGNQPQH
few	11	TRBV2	ASRQGVAGELF
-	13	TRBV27	ASSSTGGPNQPQH
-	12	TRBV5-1	ASSPGQRKDEQF
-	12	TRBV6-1	ASSLTGETGELF
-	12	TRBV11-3	ASSFSAGAYEQY
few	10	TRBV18	ASSPTRDTQY
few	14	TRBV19	ASSIRWGERVYGYT
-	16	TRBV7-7	ASSSPGPSGGRLETQY
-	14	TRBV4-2	ASSTAGTSPYNEQF
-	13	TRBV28	ASFPGTGRYNEQF
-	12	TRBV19	ASTWGRGNSPLH
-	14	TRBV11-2	ASSLVRGSGDSPLH
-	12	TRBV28	ASSFTRNTGELF
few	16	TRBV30	AWSPKSGTTSKYNEQF
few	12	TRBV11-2	ASSLVRGTGELF
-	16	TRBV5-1	ASSFRLAGASGANVLT
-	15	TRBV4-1	ASSQAASGGQFYEQY
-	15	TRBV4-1	ASSPGTSGVEGETQY
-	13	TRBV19	ASSLRQGSGYEQY
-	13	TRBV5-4	ASGTQQGAHEKLF
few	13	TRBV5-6	ASSRYGPRGEKLF
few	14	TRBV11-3	ASSLGGTSGGNEQF
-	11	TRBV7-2	ASSPDRNQPQH